Listed here are 24 T cell receptor beta chains from one sample, sequenced in a study of technical replicates of blood from a few donors. Some clones are missing from TCRdb's copy, which holds only in-frame ones; the method was immunoSEQ multiplex PCR. Here the sample spans some 57,000 clones, around nine tenths being singletons. Material: PBMCs. These receptors all stem from a human donor in good health. Some clones in this sample may be carry-over from other donors' samples.

The rearrangement links TRBV5-6 to TRBJ2-1; 11 positions agree with TRBD2. J was trimmed by 7 bases and V by 4 bases; bases with no gene match: 13. Germline values: CDR1 SGHDT, CDR2 YYEEEE. There are 17 residues in the CDR3. The CDR3 region is CASSLLAGGEARNEQFF. CDR3 DNA sequence: TGTGCCAGCAGCCTGTTAGCGGGAGGGGAGGCTAGGAATGAGCAGTTCTTC. The full variable domain, with the rest looked up from reference TRBV5-6 and TRBJ2-1, is DAGVTQSPTHLIKTRGQQVTLRCSPKSGHDTVSWYQQALGQGPQFIFQYYEEEERQRGNFPDRFSGHQFPNYSSELNVNALLLGDSALYLCASSLLAGGEARNEQFFGPGTRLTVL.

V usage is TRBV20-1 and J usage is TRBJ2-3; TRBD2 might be the D (5 bases). Germline V gene data show CDR1 as DFQATT and CDR2 as SNEGSKA (reference sequence). Trimming took 4 bases from V and 4 from J, leaving 6 bases between them. CDR3 size: 11 residues. CDR3: CSAIGADTQYF. CDR3 DNA sequence: TGCAGTGCTATCGGGGCAGATACGCAGTATTTT.

This chain links TRBV11-3 with TRBJ2-7; D gene unclear. The CDR3 totals 13 residues. The germline V and J ends were trimmed by 5 bases and 2 bases, with 10 bases remaining between them. Germline assignment: CDR1 SGHNT and CDR2 YENEEA. The CDR3 here is CASSPRRTYEQYF. CDR3 sequence (DNA): TGTGCCAGCAGCCCTAGGAGAACCTACGAGCAGTACTTC.

V is TRBV7-2 and J is TRBJ2-2, with 7 bases matching TRBD2. V was clipped by 6 bases and J by 4 bases; unmatched bases: 5. Germline assignment: CDR1 SGHTA and CDR2 FQGNSA. The CDR3 sequence is 14 residues long. The CDR3, as DNA: TGTGCCAGCAGGGGGAGCGGGACCACCGGGGAGCTGTTTTTT. Translation gives CASRGSGTTGELFF.

The chain carries TRBV5-1 and TRBJ2-3, with 7 bases matching TRBD1. The germline CDR1 and CDR2 sequences are SGHRS and YFSETQ. V was pared by 0 bases and J by 6 bases, with 1 base of the junction left unmatched. The CDR3 extends over 13 amino acids. The CDR3 DNA is TGCGCCAGCAGCTTGGAAGGGGGCGATACGCAGTATTTT. This encodes CASSLEGGDTQYF.

This clone has just one count. The chain employs TRBV7-9 and TRBJ1-4; TRBD1 might be the D (5 bases). Germline V lookup: CDR1 SEHNR, CDR2 FQNEAQ (reference sequence). CDR3 length equals 16 residues. V lost 10 bases and J lost 1, with 19 bases in between. CDR3 DNA: TGTGCCACCAACCTTGGGGGGGGTGGAACTAATGAAAAACTGTTTTTT. Encoded protein: CATNLGGGGTNEKLFF.

V usage is TRBV6-5 and J usage is TRBJ1-2, with 7 bases identical to TRBD1. The germline V gene encodes CDR1 MNHEY and CDR2 SVGAGI. This CDR3 spans 12 amino acids. J gave up 8 bases and V 5 bases, and 5 bases lay outside the gene matches. The CDR3 sequence is CASSQTGVGYTF. The CDR3 region has the DNA TGTGCCAGCAGTCAAACAGGGGTCGGCTACACCTTC.

The rearrangement joins TRBV4-3 to TRBJ2-1, with 7 bases that match TRBD2. V lost 1 base, J lost 8 bases, and 11 bases stayed unmatched. This CDR3 region has 16 residues. Germline CDR1 reads LGHNA; CDR2 reads YSLEER. The CDR3 DNA reads as TGCGCCAGCAGCCAAGTTTGGGGCGGGAGTGTCTATGAGCAGTTCTTC. It encodes CASSQVWGGSVYEQFF.

The rearrangement joins TRBV7-2 to TRBJ2-7; D perhaps matches TRBD2 (7 bases). Germline values: CDR1 SGHTA, CDR2 FQGNSA. With 8 bases removed from V and 3 bases from J, the gap between germline ends came to 20 bases. The CDR3 spans 15 residues. The CDR3: CASSTLPAGHYEQYF. In DNA form, the CDR3 reads TGTGCCAGCTCAACCCTTCCAGCGGGACACTACGAGCAGTACTTC.

This clone was observed once. The chain joins TRBV15 to TRBJ1-3; tentatively, D is TRBD1 (5 bases). Trimming pared 4 bases from V and 3 bases from J, leaving 13 bases between. The length of the CDR3 is 15 residues. Germline V CDR1 and CDR2: LNHNV, YYDKDF (reference sequence). The CDR3 is CATSTAGRSGNTIYF. In DNA, the CDR3 is TGTGCCACCAGCACCGCAGGGCGGAGTGGAAACACCATATATTTT.

The gene calls are TRBV19 and TRBJ1-5; tentative D call: TRBD1 (5 bases). The V end was cut by 9 bases, the J end by 4 bases, with 19 bases between. The CDR3 sequence is 15 residues long. Germline V gene lookup returns CDR1 LNHDA and CDR2 SQIVND (reference sequence). The CDR3 reads CASDRQGDWNQPQHF. In DNA, the CDR3 is TGTGCCAGCGATCGGCAGGGTGATTGGAATCAGCCCCAGCATTTT.

The genes are TRBV2 and TRBJ2-3; possibly TRBD2 for D (6 bases). Germline values: CDR1 SNHLY, CDR2 FYNNEI. Trimming removed 7 bases from V and 1 base from J, with 18 bases in between. CDR3 length equals 16 residues. The CDR3 DNA follows: TGTGCCAGCACCCTCCGGGCGGGAACCGGCACAGATACGCAGTATTTT. It is translated as CASTLRAGTGTDTQYF.

The chain uses TRBV4-1 and TRBJ2-7, with D perhaps matching TRBD2 (6 bases). Trimming removed 8 bases from V and 3 bases from J, with 20 bases in between. Germline V gene data show CDR1 as MGHRA and CDR2 as YSYEKL. The CDR3 loop spans 15 amino acids. CDR3 in amino acids: CASATQAGPGYEQYF. The CDR3 DNA is TGCGCCAGCGCCACGCAGGCGGGGCCGGGCTACGAGCAGTACTTC.

The chain joins TRBV5-1 to TRBJ2-5; 8 bases map to TRBD2. The junction had 5 bases not matched to a gene; V was cut back by 4 bases and J by 0 bases. Germline CDR1 SGHRS, CDR2 YFSETQ. The CDR3 loop spans 15 amino acids. CDR3 residues: CASSPIAGYQETQYF. CDR3 DNA: TGCGCCAGCAGCCCGATAGCGGGGTACCAAGAGACCCAGTACTTC.

The V gene is TRBV18, the J gene TRBJ1-2, with D possibly being TRBD1 (6 bases). Trimming removed 3 bases from V and 8 bases from J, with 13 bases in between. Per the germline V gene, CDR1 is KGHSH and CDR2 is LQKENI. The CDR3 totals 13 residues. Here the CDR3 DNA reads TGTGCCAGCTCACCGGAAACAGGGAGAGGCTACACCTTC. This encodes CASSPETGRGYTF.

A note on this clone: Germline is not matched at one junction end, which may reflect a read error. V and J are TRBV4-1 and TRBJ2-5, with 10 nucleotides matching TRBD2. The CDR3 length is 15 residues. The germline CDR1 and CDR2 sequences are MGHRA and YSYEKL. The DNA of the CDR3 is TGCGCCAGCAGCCAAGAGGCGAGCGGGGGGGCCGGGCTAAACTTC. This encodes CASSQEASGGAGLNF.

The chain is built from TRBV6-4 and TRBJ1-1; D gene ambiguous. V lost 10 bases to trimming and J lost 0 bases, with 6 bases between them. The CDR3 is made up of 11 amino acids. Germline loops: CDR1 MRHNA, CDR2 SNTAGT. The CDR3 nucleotides read TGTGCCACCGACATGAACACTGAAGCTTTCTTT. Its translation is CATDMNTEAFF.

The J gene is TRBJ1-2, the V gene TRBV4-1, with 9 bases fitting TRBD1. V dropped 2 bases and J dropped 8; count of bases not matched to a gene: 3. The CDR3 has 13 amino acids. Germline V gene data show CDR1 as MGHRA and CDR2 as YSYEKL. The CDR3 DNA reads TGCGCCAGCAGCCAAACAGGGGGCGACGGCTACACCTTC. It translates to CASSQTGGDGYTF.

This clone appeared a single time. The J gene is TRBJ2-7, the V gene TRBV7-2, with 8 bases that match TRBD1. The J segment lost 6 bases and the V segment lost 0 bases, leaving 7 bases of the junction unmatched. CDR3 size: 15 residues. The germline V gene encodes CDR1 SGHTA and CDR2 FQGNSA. The CDR3 DNA reads as TGTGCCAGCAGCTTAGCGGGCCAGGGGGCGTCCGAGCAGTACTTC. Translating it yields CASSLAGQGASEQYF.

The rearrangement joins TRBV6-5 to TRBJ2-6; 7 positions agree with TRBD1. V dropped 8 bases and J dropped 2; count of bases not matched to a gene: 3. CDR3 length: 14 amino acids. CDR1 is MNHEY and CDR2 is SVGAGI in the germline V gene. The DNA for the CDR3 is TGTGCCAGCGGTGACAGGGCTGGGGCCAACGTCCTGACTTTC. This encodes CASGDRAGANVLTF.

This rearrangement joins TRBV19 to TRBJ1-6; no definite D call. In germline, CDR1 is LNHDA, CDR2 SQIVND (reference sequence). CDR3 length: 15 amino acids. V was cut by 5 bases and J by 7 bases, with 15 bases left in between. As DNA, the CDR3 is TGTGCCAGTAGTGACCTTAAGAGCGAGAATTCACCCCTCCACTTT. Its protein is CASSDLKSENSPLHF.

For the CDR3, the DNA is TGTGCCAGCAGCCATCCAGCGGGAGGTCGGGACACCGGGGAGCTGTTTTTT. It yields the protein CASSHPAGGRDTGELFF. The chain carries TRBV7-3 and TRBJ2-2, with 9 nucleotides matching TRBD2. CDR1 SGHTA and CDR2 FQGTGA come from the germline V gene. The CDR3 runs 17 residues. The ends lost 5 bases at V and 3 bases at J; junction bases unmatched: 10.

This sequence joins TRBV18 and TRBJ2-7, with D tentatively TRBD1 (6 bases). V shed 2 bases and J shed 3 bases, with 20 bases lying between them. CDR3 length: 17 amino acids. Germline CDR1 and CDR2: KGHSH and LQKENI. The chain's CDR3 is CASSPARDGRGLYEQYF. CDR3 in DNA: TGTGCCAGCTCACCAGCGAGGGATGGCAGGGGTCTCTACGAGCAGTACTTC.

The chain couples TRBV9 to TRBJ1-1, with D possibly TRBD1 on 5 matching bases. The germline gives CDR1 SGDLS, CDR2 YYNGEE. The CDR3 is 15 residues long. Trimming shortened V by 1 base and J by 1 base, and 11 bases separated the two germline ends. CDR3 nucleotide sequence: TGTGCCAGCAGCGTAAGCGGGGGGAGGAACACTGAAGCTTTCTTT. This encodes CASSVSGGRNTEAFF.